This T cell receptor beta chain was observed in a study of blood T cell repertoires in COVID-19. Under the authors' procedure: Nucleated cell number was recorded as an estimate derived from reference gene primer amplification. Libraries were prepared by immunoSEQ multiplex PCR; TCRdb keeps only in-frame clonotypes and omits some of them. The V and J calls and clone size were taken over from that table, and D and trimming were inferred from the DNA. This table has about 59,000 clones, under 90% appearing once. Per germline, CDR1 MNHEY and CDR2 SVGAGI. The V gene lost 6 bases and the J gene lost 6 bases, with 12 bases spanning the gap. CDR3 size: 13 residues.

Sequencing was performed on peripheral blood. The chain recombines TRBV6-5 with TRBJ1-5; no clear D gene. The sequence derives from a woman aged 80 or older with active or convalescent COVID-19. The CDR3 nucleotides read TGTGCCAGCAGCGAGGCGGTCGTTCAGCCCCAGCATTTT. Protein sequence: CASSEAVVQPQHF.